The 19 T cell receptor beta chains below come from one sample, sequenced in a study of human T cells and chemical hapten exposure. TCRdb independently ran MiXCR on the RACE reads; one entry per CDR3 protein. The repertoire has 350,000 to 400,000 distinct CDR3 sequences, about 6.9% of them found once; the top ten carry roughly 5.4%. Sample time point: patch test 2, 6 weeks after DPC sensitization. Treatment meaning: therapeutic diphenylcyclopropenone sensitization with weekly scalp DPC. This material consisted of whole blood, taken in connection with sensitization to the hapten diphenylcyclopropenone (DPC). Receptors were obtained from a woman in her late teens or twenties with alopecia areata. Some clones in this sample may be carry-over from other donors' samples.

This clonotype was found many times. V usage is TRBV6-2 or TRBV6-3 and J usage is TRBJ1-2; 10 bases line up with TRBD1. Germline V CDR1 and CDR2: MNHEY, SVGEGT. Trimming removed 4 bases from V and 4 bases from J; junction bases left unmatched: 6. CDR3 length: 15 amino acids. CDR3 sequence (DNA): TGTGCCAGCAGTTGGGGACAGGGGACCGGCTATGGCTACACCTTC. Protein sequence: CASSWGQGTGYGYTF.

In this sample, this clonotype turned up many times. The rearrangement links TRBV5-4 to TRBJ1-2, with D perhaps TRBD1 (6 bases). The CDR3 extends over 16 amino acids. The ends were cut back, 0 bases at V and 5 bases at J, with 17 bases in the middle. In germline, CDR1 is SGHNT, CDR2 YYREEE (reference sequence). The CDR3 region has the DNA TGTGCCAGCAGCTTGGTGGGGGTGGCGGACAGATATGGCTACACCTTC. Its protein product is CASSLVGVADRYGYTF.

CDR3 coding DNA: TGTGCCAGCAGCGTAGACGGACTAGCGGGGGCTGATGAGCAGTTCTTC. This translates into CASSVDGLAGADEQFF. The V gene is TRBV9, the J gene TRBJ2-1, with TRBD2 matching over 13 bases. V was clipped by 0 bases and J by 8 bases; unmatched bases: 5. Germline CDR1 is SGDLS and CDR2 is YYNGEE. The CDR3 extends over 16 amino acids.

This clonotype was recorded at least ten times. V and J are TRBV6-1 and TRBJ2-7; no reliable D call. Germline CDR1 is MNHNS and CDR2 is SASEGT. This CDR3 has 12 amino acids. V lost 7 bases to trimming and J lost 12 bases, with 19 bases between them. The CDR3 bases are TGTGCCAGCAAAATGACACTAACAGCGCCGTACTTC. Residues: CASKMTLTAPYF.

The chain recombines TRBV20-1 with TRBJ2-3; D might be TRBD1 (6 bases). CDR1 and CDR2 (germline): DFQATT, SNEGSKA (reference sequence). The CDR3 length is 13 residues. In nucleotides, the CDR3 is TGCACCCTTAAGGGGGTGGGCACAGATACGCAGTATTTT. This translates into CTLKGVGTDTQYF.

This clonotype was recorded many times. The rearrangement uses TRBV9 and TRBJ1-3; D unclear. Germline loops: CDR1 SGDLS, CDR2 YYNGEE. Trimming took off 3 bases at V and 1 base at J, with 8 bases between the two ends. This CDR3 spans 14 amino acids. CDR3 loop: CASSAETSGNTIYF. Written as DNA, the CDR3 is TGTGCCAGCAGCGCGGAAACATCTGGAAACACCATATATTTT.

The table lists this clonotype with many counts. V is TRBV20-1 and J is TRBJ1-5; TRBD1 agrees at 7 bases. Germline assignment: CDR1 DFQATT and CDR2 SNEGSKA (reference sequence). V gave up 5 bases and J gave up 2 bases; unmatched junction bases: 6. The CDR3 consists of 14 residues. The CDR3 loop reads CSALDRDGNQPQHF. CDR3 nucleotide sequence: TGCAGTGCTCTCGACAGGGATGGCAATCAGCCCCAGCATTTT.

The V gene is TRBV7-9, the J gene TRBJ1-5, with D unresolved. The CDR3 consists of 13 residues. Germline CDR1 reads SEHNR; CDR2 reads FQNEAQ (reference sequence). CDR3 amino acids: CAGANYSNQPQHF. The CDR3 DNA follows: TGTGCAGGAGCGAATTATAGCAATCAGCCCCAGCATTTT.

This rearrangement joins TRBV9 to TRBJ2-5, with unresolved D. Germline loops: CDR1 SGDLS, CDR2 YYNGEE. V lost 3 bases and J lost 8, with 14 bases in between. This CDR3 is built from 13 residues. The CDR3 region is CASSARLTNTQYF. The CDR3 bases are TGTGCCAGCAGCGCCCGCCTTACAAATACCCAGTACTTC.

The rearrangement links TRBV25-1 to TRBJ2-1, with TRBD2 identical over 8 bases. Losses at the gene ends were 0 bases for V and 5 bases for J; bases not matched to a gene: 6. CDR3 size: 16 residues. CDR1 MGHDK and CDR2 SYGVNS come from the germline V gene. Here the CDR3 DNA reads TGTGCCAGCAGTGAATACAAGCGGGGGACTAACAATGAGCAGTTCTTC. Its translation: CASSEYKRGTNNEQFF.

This clonotype was recorded at least ten times. For the CDR3, the DNA is TGTGCCAGCAGCTTGGATACGGGCTCTGGAAACACCATATATTTT. It specifies CASSLDTGSGNTIYF. The chain couples TRBV7-2 to TRBJ1-3; no clear D. Germline CDR1 reads SGHTA; CDR2 reads FQGNSA. Trimming cost V 3 bases and J 0 bases, with 9 bases left between them. This CDR3 comprises 15 residues.

This clonotype came up many times. The chain carries TRBV3-1 and TRBJ1-2; a possible D gene is TRBD1 (5 bases). V shed 1 base and J shed 3 bases, with 12 bases lying between them. The CDR3 has 15 residues. Germline-derived CDR1 and CDR2 are LGHDT and YNNKEL (reference sequence). The CDR3 is CASSQAEGIYYGYTF. The CDR3 coding sequence is TGTGCCAGCAGCCAAGCGGAGGGGATTTACTATGGCTACACCTTC.

The table lists this clonotype with many counts. The V gene is TRBV12-2, the J gene TRBJ2-5; the table's D call of TRBD2 was not tested on the DNA. TRBV12-2 is an annotated pseudogene. The length of the CDR3 is 14 residues. CDR3 nucleotide sequence: TGTGCAAGTCGCTTAGCGTGCGGGAAAGAGACCCAGTACTTC. Amino acids: CASRLACGKETQYF.

This clonotype was counted ten times or more. J is TRBJ2-1 and V is TRBV6-2 or TRBV6-3; TRBD2 agrees at 12 bases. This CDR3 spans 15 amino acids. V was pared by 3 bases and J by 8 bases, with 5 bases of the junction left unmatched. CDR1 MNHEY and CDR2 SVGEGT come from the germline V gene. The CDR3 coding sequence is TGTGCCAGCAGTTATCCAGGGACTAGCGGGTATGAGCAGTTCTTC. Protein product: CASSYPGTSGYEQFF.

This clonotype was found a few times. This chain joins TRBV5-1 and TRBJ2-7; TRBD1 matches 7 bases. The CDR3 is 15 amino acids. The trim removed 5 bases at V and 2 bases at J, leaving 10 bases unmatched. The germline V gene encodes CDR1 SGHRS and CDR2 YFSETQ. This CDR3 is CASRPRQGVTYEQYF. CDR3 sequence (DNA): TGCGCCAGCAGACCGAGACAGGGTGTTACCTACGAGCAGTACTTC.

This clonotype was counted at least ten times. The V call is TRBV20-1, the J call TRBJ1-5, with 7 bases lining up with TRBD1. Germline CDR1 reads DFQATT; CDR2 reads SNEGSKA (reference sequence). The CDR3 sequence is 13 residues long. V trimming: 2 bases; J trimming: 5 bases; junction bases outside the gene matches: 3. CDR3 in amino acids: CSARSQGDQPQHF. The CDR3 nucleotides are TGCAGTGCTAGAAGCCAGGGGGATCAGCCCCAGCATTTT.

Many counts were recorded for this clonotype. This chain connects TRBV27 to TRBJ1-1, with 8 nucleotides matching TRBD1. Losses at the gene ends were 5 bases for V and 4 bases for J; bases not matched to a gene: 0. There are 12 residues in the CDR3. Germline V CDR1 and CDR2: MNHEY, SMNVEV (reference sequence). The CDR3 region has the DNA TGTGCCAGCAGTGACAGGGGCACTGAAGCTTTCTTT. Amino acid sequence: CASSDRGTEAFF.

The V gene is TRBV7-6, the J gene TRBJ2-5; 11 positions agree with TRBD2. This CDR3 contains 16 residues. The J segment lost 2 bases and the V segment lost 5 bases, leaving 7 bases of the junction unmatched. Germline values: CDR1 SGHVS, CDR2 FNYEAQ. CDR3: CASSKTGTSGQETQYF. DNA for the CDR3: TGTGCCAGCAGCAAAACCGGGACTAGCGGACAAGAGACCCAGTACTTC.

This chain links TRBV4-1 with TRBJ2-7; D unresolved. Trimming removed 1 base from V and 3 bases from J, with 10 bases in between. The CDR3 contains 14 residues. CDR1 and CDR2 (germline): MGHRA, YSYEKL. This chain's CDR3 is CASSQVVQNYEQYF. DNA for the CDR3: TGCGCCAGCAGCCAAGTAGTACAGAACTACGAGCAGTACTTC.